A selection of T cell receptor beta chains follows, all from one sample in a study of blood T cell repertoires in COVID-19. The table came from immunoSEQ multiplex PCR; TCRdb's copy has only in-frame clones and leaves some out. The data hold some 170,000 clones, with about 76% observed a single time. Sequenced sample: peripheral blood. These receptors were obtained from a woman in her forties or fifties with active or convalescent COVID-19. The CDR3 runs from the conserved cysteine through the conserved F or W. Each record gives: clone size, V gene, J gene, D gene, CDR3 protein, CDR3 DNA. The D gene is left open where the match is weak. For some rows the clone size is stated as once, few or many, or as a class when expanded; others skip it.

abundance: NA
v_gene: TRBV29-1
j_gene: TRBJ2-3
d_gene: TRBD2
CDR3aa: CSVDTGGQADTQYF
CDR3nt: TGCAGCGTTGATACGGGGGGGCAAGCAGATACGCAGTATTTT

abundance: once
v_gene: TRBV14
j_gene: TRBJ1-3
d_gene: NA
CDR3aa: CASSQVYSGFLSGNTIYF
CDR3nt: TGTGCCAGCAGCCAAGTTTATTCAGGGTTCCTCTCTGGAAACACCATATATTTT

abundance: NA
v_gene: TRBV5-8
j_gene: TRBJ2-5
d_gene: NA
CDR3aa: CASSLSRETQYF
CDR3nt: TGTGCCAGCAGCTTGTCCCGAGAGACCCAGTACTTC

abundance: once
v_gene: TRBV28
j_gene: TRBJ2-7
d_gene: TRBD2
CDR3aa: CASTPEKGGTSGRNYEQYF
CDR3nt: TGTGCCAGCACCCCTGAAAAGGGCGGGACTAGCGGGAGAAACTACGAGCAGTACTTC

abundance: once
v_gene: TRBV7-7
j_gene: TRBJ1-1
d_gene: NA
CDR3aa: CASSLRQDTEAFF
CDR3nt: TGTGCCAGCAGCCTGAGACAGGACACTGAAGCTTTCTTT

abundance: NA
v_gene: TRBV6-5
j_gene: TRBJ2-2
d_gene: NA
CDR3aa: CASRIGGPGTGELFF
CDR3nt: TGTGCCAGCAGGATCGGGGGACCAGGCACCGGGGAGCTGTTTTTT

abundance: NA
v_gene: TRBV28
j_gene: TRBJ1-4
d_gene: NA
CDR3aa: CASSTTQGREKLFF
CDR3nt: TGTGCCAGCAGTACGACACAGGGTAGGGAAAAACTGTTTTTT

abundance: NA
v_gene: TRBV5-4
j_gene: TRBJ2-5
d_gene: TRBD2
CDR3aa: CASSFLAGSGETQYF
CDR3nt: TGTGCCAGCAGCTTCTTAGCGGGGTCAGGCGAGACCCAGTACTTC

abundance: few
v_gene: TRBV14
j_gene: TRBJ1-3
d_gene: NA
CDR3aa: CASSFSGNTIYF
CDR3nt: TGTGCCAGCAGCTTTAGTGGAAACACCATATATTTT

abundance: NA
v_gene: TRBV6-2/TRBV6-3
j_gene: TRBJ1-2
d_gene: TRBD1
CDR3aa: CASSPLPGTVPFGYTF
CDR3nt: TGTGCCAGCAGCCCCCTTCCTGGGACAGTGCCCTTTGGCTACACCTTC

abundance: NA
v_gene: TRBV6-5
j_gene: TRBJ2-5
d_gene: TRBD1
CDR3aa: CASVPGTGAWETQYF
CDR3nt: TGTGCCAGCGTTCCGGGGACAGGGGCCTGGGAGACCCAGTACTTC

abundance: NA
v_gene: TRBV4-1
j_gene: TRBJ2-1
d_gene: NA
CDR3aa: CASRPEPFSGNEQFF
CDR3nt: TGCGCCAGCCGTCCCGAACCCTTTAGCGGCAATGAGCAGTTCTTC

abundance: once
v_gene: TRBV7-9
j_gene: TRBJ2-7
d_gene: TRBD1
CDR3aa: CASSLRGTGGDEQYF
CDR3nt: TGTGCCAGCAGCTTACGAGGCACAGGGGGCGACGAGCAGTACTTC

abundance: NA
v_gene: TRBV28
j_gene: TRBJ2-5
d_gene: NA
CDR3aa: CASSTHSGGTETQYF
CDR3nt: TGTGCCAGCAGCACCCATAGTGGGGGGACGGAGACCCAGTACTTC

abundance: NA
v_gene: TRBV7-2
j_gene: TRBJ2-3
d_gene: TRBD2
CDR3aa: CASSPTSGRSDTQYF
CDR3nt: TGTGCCAGCAGCCCGACTAGCGGGAGGTCAGATACGCAGTATTTT